Below, 12 T cell receptor beta chains from the same sample are listed, as sequenced in a study of PD-1 blockade in classical Hodgkin lymphoma. This table comes from immunoSEQ multiplex PCR, and its TCRdb copy is limited to in-frame clones, with some not included. The repertoire holds about 64,000 clones, with roughly nine tenths as singletons. Sample time point: cycle 4 day 1 (C4D1), after more than five weeks of nivolumab. Relapse after autologous stem cell transplantation occurred in every patient, and brentuximab vedotin exposure varied. This specimen was peripheral blood mononuclear cells (PBMCs), taken before the fourth cycle of nivolumab. The receptors derive from a human donor with classical Hodgkin lymphoma.

V and J are TRBV27 and TRBJ1-5; D remains ambiguous. CDR1 is MNHEY, CDR2 SMNVEV, per germline (reference sequence). This CDR3 contains 15 residues. Trimming removed 6 bases at V and 1 base at J, with 13 bases between. Here the CDR3 reads CASSLWGSSNQPQHF. The CDR3 DNA reads as TGTGCCAGCAGCCTCTGGGGATCGAGCAATCAGCCCCAGCATTTT.

The chain links TRBV30 to TRBJ1-4, with D possibly TRBD1 on 5 matching bases. Per germline, CDR1 GTSNPN and CDR2 SVGIG (reference sequence). Trimming shortened V by 2 bases and J by 7 bases, and 17 bases separated the two germline ends. The CDR3 spans 15 residues. The CDR3 sequence: CAWSPPAGRSEKLFF. The CDR3 DNA sequence: TGTGCCTGGAGTCCCCCAGCAGGGCGAAGTGAAAAACTGTTTTTT. Combining the CDR3 with reference TRBV30 and TRBJ1-4 gives the whole variable domain SQTIHQWPATLVQPVGSPLSLECTVEGTSNPNLYWYRQAAGRGLQLLFYSVGIGQISSEVPQNLSASRPQDRQFILSSKKLLLSDSGFYLCAWSPPAGRSEKLFFGSGTQLSVL.

As DNA, the CDR3 is TGTGCCAGCAGGGTTTCCTATAATTCACCCCTCCACTTT. It translates to CASRVSYNSPLHF. J is TRBJ1-6 and V is TRBV7-9; no clear D. With 6 bases removed from V and 1 base from J, the gap between germline ends came to 4 bases. The V gene's germline CDR1 is SEHNR and CDR2 FQNEAQ (reference sequence). This CDR3 spans 13 amino acids.

The chain couples TRBV29-1 to TRBJ1-2; maybe TRBD1 (5 bases). Germline V gene sequence: CDR1 SQVTM, CDR2 ANQGSEA. The CDR3 loop spans 14 amino acids. The V and J ends lost 1 base and 3 bases respectively, with 12 bases between them. The CDR3 sequence is CSVEGGGSYYGYTF. CDR3 nucleotides: TGCAGCGTTGAAGGTGGGGGGTCTTACTATGGCTACACCTTC.

This chain joins TRBV10-3 and TRBJ2-1, with 9 bases matching TRBD1. CDR3 length equals 14 residues. From germline, CDR1 is ENHRY and CDR2 SYGVKD. V lost 7 bases to trimming and J lost 5 bases; unmatched junction nucleotides: 6. The CDR3: CAINGQGRDNEQFF. The CDR3 DNA reads as TGTGCCATCAACGGACAGGGGCGCGACAATGAGCAGTTCTTC.

This chain joins TRBV5-8 and TRBJ1-1; 7 bases are shared with TRBD1. Germline V CDR1 and CDR2: SGHTS, YDEGEE. The CDR3 consists of 14 residues. The V and J ends lost 2 bases and 0 bases, in that order; junction bases with no gene match: 1. The DNA of the CDR3 is TGTGCCAGCAGCTTCGACAGGGTGAACACTGAAGCTTTCTTT. Translating gives CASSFDRVNTEAFF.

The V call is TRBV27, the J call TRBJ1-6, with 7 positions matching TRBD1. CDR1 is MNHEY, CDR2 SMNVEV, per germline (reference sequence). The CDR3 consists of 13 residues. With V trimmed by 10 bases and J by 3 bases, 3 bases remained unmatched. CDR3 loop: CATNRGYNSPLHF. CDR3 in DNA: TGTGCCACCAACAGGGGCTATAATTCACCCCTCCACTTT.

Details on this clone: The identical CDR3 is also encoded by other nucleotide sequences in the sample. The genes are TRBV6-5 and TRBJ1-1; a possible D gene is TRBD1 (5 bases). The length of the CDR3 is 13 residues. The germline V gene encodes CDR1 MNHEY and CDR2 SVGAGI. The V gene lost 1 base and the J gene lost 3 bases, with 6 bases spanning the gap. CDR3 sequence: CASSYLGDTEAFF. The CDR3 nucleotides read TGTGCCAGCAGTTACTTGGGGGACACTGAAGCTTTCTTT.

The chain carries TRBV5-1 and TRBJ1-3; TRBD1 is a possible D gene (6 bases). Germline-derived CDR1 and CDR2 are SGHRS and YFSETQ. This CDR3 has 14 amino acids. With 5 bases removed from V and 1 base from J, the gap between germline ends came to 10 bases. The CDR3, as DNA: TGCGCCAGCAGATTGACAGGTTCTGGAAACACCATATATTTT. Amino acids: CASRLTGSGNTIYF.

The V and J genes are TRBV5-3 and TRBJ2-1; the match to TRBD1 covers 10 bases. TRBV5-3 is flagged as an ORF with uncertain function. V dropped 0 bases and J dropped 2; count of bases not matched to a gene: 14. The CDR3 is 20 amino acids. The CDR3 here is CARSLDRDRGFSDTYNEQFF. In DNA, the CDR3 is TGTGCCAGAAGCTTGGATCGGGACAGGGGTTTCAGCGATACCTACAATGAGCAGTTCTTC.

V gene TRBV11-2 combines with J gene TRBJ2-3, with D possibly TRBD2 on 6 matching bases. The germline V gene has CDR1 SGHAT and CDR2 FQNNGV. The CDR3 has 17 residues. V lost 3 bases to trimming and J lost 5 bases, with 21 bases between them. CDR3 protein: CASSFNTGLHQLDTQYF. For the CDR3, the DNA is TGTGCCAGCAGCTTTAATACGGGACTGCATCAACTAGATACGCAGTATTTT. The variable domain in full, with the rest retrieved from reference TRBV11-2 and TRBJ2-3, is EAGVAQSPRYKIIEKRQSVAFWCNPISGHATLYWYQQILGQGPKLLIQFQNNGVVDDSQLPKDRFSAERLKGVDSTLKIQPAKLEDSAVYLCASSFNTGLHQLDTQYFGPGTRLTVL.

The chain recombines TRBV7-9 with TRBJ1-1, with no clear D. The CDR3 has 12 amino acids. V shed 11 bases and J shed 2 bases, with 12 bases lying between them. CDR1 is SEHNR, CDR2 FQNEAQ, per germline (reference sequence). The CDR3 reads CAGRESNTEAFF. The DNA for the CDR3 is TGTGCCGGGAGGGAATCAAACACTGAAGCTTTCTTT.